This is a list of T cell receptor beta chains from one sample in a study of PD-1 blockade in classical Hodgkin lymphoma. The table came from immunoSEQ multiplex PCR; TCRdb's copy has only in-frame clones and leaves some out. The sample includes about 50,000 clones, more than 75% of them seen just once. The sequencing here drew on peripheral blood mononuclear cells (PBMCs), taken before the second cycle of nivolumab. These receptor sequences come from a human donor with classical Hodgkin lymphoma. CDR3s include the opening cysteine and the closing phenylalanine or tryptophan. A D gene is named only where the DNA matches it firmly. Where a row states a size, it is once, few, many or the class of an expanded clone; other rows omit it.

clone_size,j_call,v_call,d_call,cdr3_nt,cdr3_aa
NA,TRBJ2-2,TRBV2,NA,TGTGCCAGCAGACGCAGTGGACTGTCCGGGGAGCTGTTTTTT,CASRRSGLSGELFF
NA,TRBJ1-2,TRBV9,NA,TGTGCCAGCAGAGAACCGGGTGAGGGAGGCTACACCTTC,CASREPGEGGYTF
NA,TRBJ1-1,TRBV7-8,NA,TGTGCCAGCAGCACACTGCTTAGGGGCACTGAAGCTTTCTTT,CASSTLLRGTEAFF
NA,TRBJ1-6,TRBV7-9,NA,TGTGCCAGCAGCTCCCCGTGGAATTCACCCCTCCACTTT,CASSSPWNSPLHF
once,TRBJ2-7,TRBV5-1,NA,TGCGCCAGCAGCTTGGGTTCAGCCTCCTACGAGCAGTACTTC,CASSLGSASYEQYF
NA,TRBJ1-4,TRBV5-1,TRBD1,TGCGCCAGCAGATCACAGGGGGCGCCTAATGAAAAACTGTTTTTT,CASRSQGAPNEKLFF
NA,TRBJ2-1,TRBV5-1,NA,TGCGCCAGCAGCTTGGTGGTCGGGGTTGTGCAGTTCTTC,CASSLVVGVVQFF
NA,TRBJ2-1,TRBV5-1,NA,TGCGCCAGCAGCTTGGAAAGCGAGTGGTGGGAGCAGTTCTTC,CASSLESEWWEQFF
few,TRBJ1-4,TRBV6-6,NA,TGTGCCAGCGCCGACCGGGGCAGCTCAACTAATGAAAAACTGTTTTTT,CASADRGSSTNEKLFF
NA,TRBJ2-5,TRBV5-1,NA,TGCGCCAGCAGCGAACTAGGACAAGAGACCCAGTACTTC,CASSELGQETQYF
NA,TRBJ1-1,TRBV5-1,NA,TGCGCCAGCAGCTTGGTGCCGGGGGCAAACACTGAAGCTTTCTTT,CASSLVPGANTEAFF
NA,TRBJ2-2,TRBV11-3,TRBD1,TGTGCCAGCAGCTCGGGACAGGGGGCCACCGGGGAGCTGTTTTTT,CASSSGQGATGELFF
NA,TRBJ2-5,TRBV10-2,TRBD2,TGCGCCAGCAGGATCGGGGGGACCAAAAAAGAGACCCAGTACTTC,CASRIGGTKKETQYF
NA,TRBJ1-1,TRBV5-3,NA,TGTGCCAGATCCCCCCCCGAAGCTTTCTTT,CARSPPEAFF
NA,TRBJ1-5,TRBV6-1,NA,TGTGCCAGCAGGGGACCTGGCAGGGGCAATCAGCCCCAGCATTTT,CASRGPGRGNQPQHF
NA,TRBJ1-1,TRBV5-1,TRBD1,TGCGCCAGCAGCCTTCAGGGGGCACCGGGCACTGAAGCTTTCTTT,CASSLQGAPGTEAFF
NA,TRBJ1-1,TRBV5-1,NA,TGCGCCAGCAGCTTGCCCGAGAACACTGAAGCTTTCTTT,CASSLPENTEAFF
NA,TRBJ2-5,TRBV28,NA,TGTGCCAGCAGTTCGGCGGGCATCGGAGAGACCCAGTACTTC,CASSSAGIGETQYF
NA,TRBJ2-2,TRBV19,TRBD2,TGTGCCAGCCGAGGTTGGCTAGCGGGGGCAGGGTACACCGGGGAGCTGTTTTTT,CASRGWLAGAGYTGELFF
NA,TRBJ1-6,TRBV6-5,NA,TGTGCCAGCACAAGCCGGGGGTATGGTAATTCACCCCTCCACTTT,CASTSRGYGNSPLHF
NA,TRBJ1-1,TRBV7-8,TRBD1,TGTGCCAGCAGCTCAACCACAGGGGGCACTGAAGCTTTCTTT,CASSSTTGGTEAFF
NA,TRBJ1-1,TRBV19,NA,TGTGCCAGTAAGATGAACACTGAAGCTTTCTTT,CASKMNTEAFF
NA,TRBJ2-7,TRBV4-1,TRBD1,TGCGCCAGCAGCCCCCTGGGACAGGGAATATCCTACGAGCAGTACTTC,CASSPLGQGISYEQYF
once,TRBJ1-5,TRBV28,TRBD1,TGTGCCACCAGGGGGGGCCTCAATCAGCCCCAGCATTTT,CATRGGLNQPQHF
NA,TRBJ1-1,TRBV5-1,NA,TGCGCCAGCAACACCGGGACCGCGAACACTGAAGCTTTCTTT,CASNTGTANTEAFF
NA,TRBJ1-2,TRBV27,TRBD1,TGTGCCAGCAGTCATGACAGGGACTGGAACTATGGCTACACCTTC,CASSHDRDWNYGYTF
NA,TRBJ2-4,TRBV6-5,NA,TGTGCCAGCAGATCAGGCGGGATGGGAAACATTCAGTACTTC,CASRSGGMGNIQYF
NA,TRBJ1-1,TRBV6-1,NA,TGTGCCAGCAGTCCGGGCCGGAACACTGAAGCTTTCTTT,CASSPGRNTEAFF
NA,TRBJ1-6,TRBV7-9,NA,TGTGCCAGCAGCTTTCCGGTACAGAATTCACCCCTCCACTTT,CASSFPVQNSPLHF